What follows is one T cell receptor beta chain and its context. Its antigen is unidentified. This sample is part of a study of PD-1 blockade in classical Hodgkin lymphoma. Study-wide background: Patients were infused with nivolumab 3 mg/kg every 2 weeks. Findings of the study overall: With CD4+ cells, TCR diversity rose significantly by C4D1, but not with CD8+ cells.

V was pared by 5 bases and J by 1 base, with 14 bases between. This CDR3 region has 15 residues. The germline V gene encodes CDR1 SGHTA and CDR2 FQGNSA. Clones were sequenced by immunoSEQ multiplex PCR, and TCRdb holds only the in-frame ones, with some missing. The sample shows under 40,000 clones, around 80% of them seen only once. Time point in this sample: cycle 4 day 1 (C4D1), after more than 5 weeks of nivolumab. All patients experienced relapse after autologous stem cell transplantation, and brentuximab vedotin exposure was variable. The V and J genes are TRBV7-2 and TRBJ1-1; D not certain. The sequencing used peripheral blood mononuclear cells (PBMCs), collected before the fourth cycle of nivolumab. The sequence derives from a human donor with classical Hodgkin lymphoma. DNA for the CDR3: TGTGCCAGCAGCCTAGACCGACGGAGGAACACTGAAGCTTTCTTT. This sequence encodes CASSLDRRRNTEAFF.